A single sample is the source of the 8 T cell receptor beta chains below, sequenced in a study of cytomegalovirus exposure and HLA in healthy donors. The assay was immunoSEQ multiplex PCR, and TCRdb's table has in-frame clones only and misses some. Of roughly 70,000 clones listed, just over 95% are singletons. The sample was PBMCs. The receptors shown here come from a woman aged 18-29 years in good health and CMV-seropositive.

V usage is TRBV27 and J usage is TRBJ2-1; D not certain. V shed 2 bases and J shed 1 base, with 6 bases lying between them. Germline V gene data show CDR1 as MNHEY and CDR2 as SMNVEV (reference sequence). The CDR3 consists of 14 residues. CDR3 DNA sequence: TGTGCCAGCAGTTTAGCGGCTTCCTACAATGAGCAGTTCTTC. Translation gives CASSLAASYNEQFF.

V and J are TRBV13 and TRBJ2-7; TRBD1 agrees at 9 bases. The CDR3 spans 15 residues. V shed 2 bases and J 5 bases; nucleotides not matched to a gene: 7. Germline lookup yields CDR1 PRHDT and CDR2 FYEKMQ (reference sequence). CDR3 DNA: TGTGCCAGCAGCTTATGGGGACAGGGTGGCCACGAGCAGTACTTC. It translates to CASSLWGQGGHEQYF.

This chain uses TRBV4-3 with TRBJ1-4; no definite D call. V gave up 1 base and J gave up 8 bases, with 11 bases separating them. Germline-derived CDR1 and CDR2 are LGHNA and YSLEER. CDR3 length: 14 residues. CDR3 sequence (DNA): TGCGCCAGCAGCCAAGCTCTTTCCTCGGAAAAACTGTTTTTT. Encoded protein: CASSQALSSEKLFF.

DNA of the CDR3: TGTGCCAGCACAGCCGGGAGCACAGATACGCAGTATTTT. This translates into CASTAGSTDTQYF. The chain couples TRBV6-6 to TRBJ2-3; D is unclear. Germline V gives CDR1 MNHNY, CDR2 SVGAGI (reference sequence). The V and J ends lost 7 bases and 0 bases respectively, with 8 bases between them. This CDR3 region has 13 residues.

The chain links TRBV29-1 to TRBJ1-5; 11 nucleotides line up with TRBD1. There are 13 residues in the CDR3. Germline V gives CDR1 SQVTM, CDR2 ANQGSEA. Germline trimming cut 4 bases from V and 4 bases from J; bases unmatched to any gene: 0. CDR3 sequence (DNA): TGCAGCGTTGGGGACAGGGGGAATCAGCCCCAGCATTTT. This translates into CSVGDRGNQPQHF.

This clone was recorded once. V and J are TRBV4-3 and TRBJ1-1; D call uncertain. The V gene's germline CDR1 is LGHNA and CDR2 YSLEER. The CDR3 is 14 residues long. V shed 0 bases and J shed 5 bases, with 10 bases lying between them. For the CDR3, the DNA is TGCGCCAGCAGCCAAGAAATGATAGAGACTGAAGCTTTCTTT. Its translation is CASSQEMIETEAFF.

The V and J genes are TRBV6-6 and TRBJ2-7; possible D gene TRBD1, 6 bases. The CDR3 length is 11 residues. The V end lost 7 bases, the J end lost 7 bases, and 11 bases lay between the germline ends. Per germline, CDR1 MNHNY and CDR2 SVGAGI (reference sequence). The CDR3 DNA reads as TGTGCCAGCACCAGGGGTGGTGAGCAGTACTTC. It specifies CASTRGGEQYF.

This clone was counted a single time. The chain employs TRBV19 and TRBJ2-1, with 9 bases matching TRBD2. This CDR3 region has 15 residues. Germline V gene lookup returns CDR1 LNHDA and CDR2 SQIVND (reference sequence). V lost 3 bases and J lost 6; bases outside the gene matches: 6. CDR3: CASSMGGRGVNEQFF. The CDR3 DNA follows: TGTGCCAGTAGTATGGGCGGGAGGGGCGTCAATGAGCAGTTCTTC.